This T cell receptor beta chain was retrieved from a study of T cells in Graves' hyperthyroidism and ophthalmopathy. In regard to this clonotype: Antigen: not known.

TCR beta CDR3 region amplification was performed from RNA transcripts. The HTBI set primed first-round TCR CDR3 RT-PCR. TCRdb reprocessed the multiplex PCR reads via MiXCR and lists one record per CDR3 protein. The table records under 700,000 distinct CDR3 sequences, 16% of them present only once. Study-wide results and limits: Blood held most thyroid clonotypes expanded above 0.001 frequency.

Uncontrolled infection, other autoimmune disease, pregnancy or lactation barred patients from enrollment. Orbital computed tomography, thyroid ultrasound, serum thyroxine and TRAb, and clinical symptoms together informed the diagnoses. Out of about 10 ml of fresh peripheral blood came the PBMCs. Sequencing used blood. The clonotype comes from a woman aged 18-29 years with Graves' hyperthyroidism.

CDR3 sequence reads: CASSVGSQSSYEQYF. The CDR3 DNA reads as TGTGCCAGCAGCGTAGGATCCCAGTCCTCCTACGAGCAGTACTTC. The rearrangement joins TRBV9 to TRBJ2-7; no firm D call. The CDR3 spans 15 residues. Germline CDR1 reads SGDLS; CDR2 reads YYNGEE. Deletions cut 0 bases from V and 0 bases from J, with 10 bases between.